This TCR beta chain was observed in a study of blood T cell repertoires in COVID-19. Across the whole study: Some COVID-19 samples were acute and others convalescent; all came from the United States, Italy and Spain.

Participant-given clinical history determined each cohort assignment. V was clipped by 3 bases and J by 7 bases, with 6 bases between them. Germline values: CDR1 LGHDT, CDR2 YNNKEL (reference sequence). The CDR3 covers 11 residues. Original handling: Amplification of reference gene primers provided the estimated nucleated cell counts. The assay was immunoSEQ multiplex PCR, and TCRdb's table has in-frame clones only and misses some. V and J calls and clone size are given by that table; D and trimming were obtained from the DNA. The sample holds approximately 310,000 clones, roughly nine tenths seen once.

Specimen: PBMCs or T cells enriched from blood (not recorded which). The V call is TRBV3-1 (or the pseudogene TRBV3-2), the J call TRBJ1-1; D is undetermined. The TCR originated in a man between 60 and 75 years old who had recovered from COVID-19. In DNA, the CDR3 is TGTGCCAGCAGCCATACTTTTGAAGCTTTCTTT. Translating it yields CASSHTFEAFF.